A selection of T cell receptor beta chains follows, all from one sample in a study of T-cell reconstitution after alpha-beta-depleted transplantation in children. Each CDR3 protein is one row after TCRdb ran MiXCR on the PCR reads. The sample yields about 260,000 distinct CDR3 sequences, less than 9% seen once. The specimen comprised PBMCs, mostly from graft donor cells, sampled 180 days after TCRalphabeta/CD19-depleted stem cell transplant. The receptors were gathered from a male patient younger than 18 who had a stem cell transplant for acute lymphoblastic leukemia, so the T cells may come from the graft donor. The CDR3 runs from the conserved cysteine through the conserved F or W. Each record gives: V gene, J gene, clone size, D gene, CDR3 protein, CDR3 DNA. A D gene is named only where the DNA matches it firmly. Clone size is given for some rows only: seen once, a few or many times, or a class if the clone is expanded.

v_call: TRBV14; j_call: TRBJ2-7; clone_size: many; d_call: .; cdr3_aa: CASSQDETDYEQYF; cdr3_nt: TGTGCCAGCAGCCAAGATGAGACAGACTACGAGCAGTACTTC
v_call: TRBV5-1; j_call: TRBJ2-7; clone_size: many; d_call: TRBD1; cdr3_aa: CASSLETGREQYF; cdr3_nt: TGCGCCAGCAGCTTGGAGACAGGGCGCGAGCAGTACTTC
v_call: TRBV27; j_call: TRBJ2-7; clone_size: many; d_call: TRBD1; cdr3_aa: CASSLRDREAQYF; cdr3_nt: TGTGCCAGCAGTTTACGGGACAGGGAGGCGCAGTACTTC
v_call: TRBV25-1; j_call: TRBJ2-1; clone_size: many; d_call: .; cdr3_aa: CASRATNYNEQFF; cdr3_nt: TGTGCCAGCCGGGCCACTAACTACAATGAGCAGTTCTTC
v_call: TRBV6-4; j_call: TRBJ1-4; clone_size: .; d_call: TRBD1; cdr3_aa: CASSDPNNRGGTNEKLFF; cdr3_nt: TGTGCCAGCAGTGACCCGAACAACAGGGGCGGAACTAATGAAAAACTGTTTTTT
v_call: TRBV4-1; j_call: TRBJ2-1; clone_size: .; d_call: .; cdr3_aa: CASSRPYTPPNEQFF; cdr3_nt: TGCGCCAGCAGCCGCCCCTACACCCCGCCCAATGAGCAGTTCTTC
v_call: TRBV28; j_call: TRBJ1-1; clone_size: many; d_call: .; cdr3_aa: CATIQVGNTEAFF; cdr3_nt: TGTGCCACCATACAGGTGGGGAACACTGAAGCTTTCTTT
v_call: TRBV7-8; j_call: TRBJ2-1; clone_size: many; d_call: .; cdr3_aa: CASITPSYNEQFF; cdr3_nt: TGTGCCAGCATAACTCCTTCCTACAATGAGCAGTTCTTC
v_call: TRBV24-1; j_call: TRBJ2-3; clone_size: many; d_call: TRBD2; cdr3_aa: CATSDFRRLAGVTQYF; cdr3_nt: TGTGCCACCAGTGATTTTAGGCGTCTAGCGGGAGTTACGCAGTATTTT
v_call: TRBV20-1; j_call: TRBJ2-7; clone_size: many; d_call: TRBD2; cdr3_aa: CSARDPNTGTKSYEQYF; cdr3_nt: TGCAGTGCTAGAGATCCCAATACCGGGACTAAGTCCTACGAGCAGTACTTC
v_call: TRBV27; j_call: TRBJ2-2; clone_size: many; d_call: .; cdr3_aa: CASSFGQGGVGELFF; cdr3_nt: TGTGCCAGCAGTTTCGGACAGGGAGGGGTCGGGGAGCTGTTTTTT
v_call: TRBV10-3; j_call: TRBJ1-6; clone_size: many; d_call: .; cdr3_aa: CAITSEGSYNSPLHF; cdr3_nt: TGTGCCATCACCTCGGAAGGCTCCTATAATTCACCCCTCCACTTT